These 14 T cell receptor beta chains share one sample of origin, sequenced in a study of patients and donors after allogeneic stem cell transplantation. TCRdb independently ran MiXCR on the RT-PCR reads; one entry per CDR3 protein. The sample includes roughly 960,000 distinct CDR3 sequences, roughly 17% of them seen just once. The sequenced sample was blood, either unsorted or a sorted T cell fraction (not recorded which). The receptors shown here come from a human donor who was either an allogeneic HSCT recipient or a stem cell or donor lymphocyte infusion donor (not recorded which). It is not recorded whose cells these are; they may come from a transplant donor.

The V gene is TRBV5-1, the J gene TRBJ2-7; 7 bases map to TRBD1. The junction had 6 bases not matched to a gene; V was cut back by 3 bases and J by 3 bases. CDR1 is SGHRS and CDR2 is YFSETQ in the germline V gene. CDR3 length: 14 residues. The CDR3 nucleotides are TGCGCCAGCAGCTCGGACAGGAGATACTACGAGCAGTACTTC. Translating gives CASSSDRRYYEQYF.

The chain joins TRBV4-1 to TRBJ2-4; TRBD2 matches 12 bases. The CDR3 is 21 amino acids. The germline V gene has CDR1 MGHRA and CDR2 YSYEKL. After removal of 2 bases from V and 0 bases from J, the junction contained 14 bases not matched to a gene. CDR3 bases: TGCGCCAGCAGCCAATTCCGGACTAGCGGGGCCGCGGGACAAGCCAAAAACATTCAGTACTTC. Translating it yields CASSQFRTSGAAGQAKNIQYF.

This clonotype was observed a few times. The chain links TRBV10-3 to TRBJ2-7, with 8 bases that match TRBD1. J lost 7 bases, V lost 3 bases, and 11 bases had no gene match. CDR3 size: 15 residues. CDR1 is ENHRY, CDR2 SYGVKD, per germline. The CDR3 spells CAISDARTGLMEQYF. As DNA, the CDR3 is TGTGCCATCAGTGACGCCCGGACAGGGCTAATGGAGCAGTACTTC.

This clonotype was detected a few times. The CDR3 coding sequence is TGCGCCAGCAGCCAGGCGACAAAATTAGGGAATCAGCCCCAGCATTTT. It is translated as CASSQATKLGNQPQHF. The gene calls are TRBV4-1 and TRBJ1-5; D is unclear. V lost 3 bases, J lost 4 bases, and 16 bases lay in between. CDR1 is MGHRA, CDR2 YSYEKL, per germline. The CDR3 spans 16 residues.

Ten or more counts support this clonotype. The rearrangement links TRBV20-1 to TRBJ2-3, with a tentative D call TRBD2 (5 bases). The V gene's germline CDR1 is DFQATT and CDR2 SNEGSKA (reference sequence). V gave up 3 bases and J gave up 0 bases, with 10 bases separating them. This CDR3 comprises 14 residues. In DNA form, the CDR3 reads TGCAGTGCTAGGATTTCGGGAAGCACAGATACGCAGTATTTT. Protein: CSARISGSTDTQYF.

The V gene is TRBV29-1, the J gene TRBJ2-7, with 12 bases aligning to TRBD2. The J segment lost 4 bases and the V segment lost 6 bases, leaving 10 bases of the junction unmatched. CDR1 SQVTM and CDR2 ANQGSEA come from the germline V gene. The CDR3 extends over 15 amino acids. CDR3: CSVETSGSLGYEQYF. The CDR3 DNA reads TGCAGCGTCGAGACTAGCGGGAGCTTGGGGTACGAGCAGTACTTC.

This chain's CDR3 is CSARDTLAGGLETQYF. For the CDR3, the DNA is TGCAGTGCTAGAGATACACTAGCGGGAGGGTTGGAGACCCAGTACTTC. The chain has TRBV20-1 and TRBJ2-5, with 13 bases identical to TRBD2. Trimming took 0 bases from V and 5 from J; bases not matched to a gene: 6. Germline assignment: CDR1 DFQATT and CDR2 SNEGSKA (reference sequence). The CDR3 runs 16 residues.

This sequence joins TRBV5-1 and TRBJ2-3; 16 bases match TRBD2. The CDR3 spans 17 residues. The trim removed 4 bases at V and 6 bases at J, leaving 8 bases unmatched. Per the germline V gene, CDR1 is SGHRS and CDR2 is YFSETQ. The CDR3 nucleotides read TGCGCCAGCAGCCGAGGGACTAGCGGGGGGGCCAGGGATACGCAGTATTTT. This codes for CASSRGTSGGARDTQYF.

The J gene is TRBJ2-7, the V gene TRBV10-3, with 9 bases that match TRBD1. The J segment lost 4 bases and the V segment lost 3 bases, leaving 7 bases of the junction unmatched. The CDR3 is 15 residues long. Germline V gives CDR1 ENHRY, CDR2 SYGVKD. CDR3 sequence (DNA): TGTGCCATCAGTGACCCGGGACAGGGTGAATACGAGCAGTACTTC. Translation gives CAISDPGQGEYEQYF.

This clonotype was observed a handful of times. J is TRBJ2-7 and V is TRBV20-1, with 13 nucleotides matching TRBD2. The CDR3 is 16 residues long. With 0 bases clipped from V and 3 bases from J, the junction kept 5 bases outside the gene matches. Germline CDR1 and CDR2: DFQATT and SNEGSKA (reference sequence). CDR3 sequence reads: CSARDWTSGSFYEQYF. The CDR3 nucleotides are TGCAGTGCTAGAGACTGGACTAGCGGGAGTTTCTACGAGCAGTACTTC.

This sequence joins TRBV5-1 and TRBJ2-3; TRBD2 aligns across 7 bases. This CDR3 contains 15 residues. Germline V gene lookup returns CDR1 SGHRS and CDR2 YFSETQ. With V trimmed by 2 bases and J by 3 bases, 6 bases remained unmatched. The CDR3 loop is CASSFKSGATDTQYF. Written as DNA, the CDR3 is TGCGCCAGCAGCTTTAAAAGCGGGGCAACAGATACGCAGTATTTT.

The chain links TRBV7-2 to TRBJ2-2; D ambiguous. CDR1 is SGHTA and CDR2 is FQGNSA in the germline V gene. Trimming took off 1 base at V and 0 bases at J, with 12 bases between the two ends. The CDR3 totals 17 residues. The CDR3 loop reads CASSLEGRIANTGELFF. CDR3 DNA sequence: TGTGCCAGCAGCTTAGAGGGCAGGATCGCGAACACCGGGGAGCTGTTTTTT.

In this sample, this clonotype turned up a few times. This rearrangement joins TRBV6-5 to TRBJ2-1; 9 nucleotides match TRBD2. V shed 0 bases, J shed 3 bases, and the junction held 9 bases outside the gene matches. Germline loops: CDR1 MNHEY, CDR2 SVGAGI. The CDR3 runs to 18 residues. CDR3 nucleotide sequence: TGTGCCAGCAGTTACTCAGGCGGGGGGGCGTTGGGCTACAATGAGCAGTTCTTC. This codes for CASSYSGGGALGYNEQFF.

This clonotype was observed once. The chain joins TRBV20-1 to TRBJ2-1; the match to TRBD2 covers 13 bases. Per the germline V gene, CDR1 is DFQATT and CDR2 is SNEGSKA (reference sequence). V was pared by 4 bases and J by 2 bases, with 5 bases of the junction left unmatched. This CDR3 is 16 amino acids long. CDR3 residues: CSANGLAGETYNEQFF. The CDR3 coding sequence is TGCAGTGCTAATGGACTAGCGGGGGAAACCTACAATGAGCAGTTCTTC.